This passage covers 30 T cell receptor beta chains from one sample sequenced in a study of cytomegalovirus exposure and HLA in healthy donors. Primers: 60 Vbeta forward and 13 Jbeta reverse. Sequenced by immunoSEQ multiplex PCR; TCRdb stores in-frame clones only, minus some. The table includes roughly 120,000 clones, about 8.5% detected once. The sequenced material came from PBMCs. The source of these receptors is a man aged 35 to 55 in good health and CMV-seronegative.

This clone was picked up a small number of times. The chain combines TRBV5-1 with TRBJ1-5; D perhaps matches TRBD1 (5 bases). Germline V gene sequence: CDR1 SGHRS, CDR2 YFSETQ. Trimming pared 0 bases from V and 1 base from J, leaving 11 bases between. The CDR3 sequence is 16 residues long. The DNA for the CDR3 is TGCGCCAGCAGCTTGGGGGGGGGTTTAAGCAATCAGCCCCAGCATTTT. Its translation is CASSLGGGLSNQPQHF.

This clone turned up a few times. This chain links TRBV7-2 with TRBJ2-6; the match to TRBD2 covers 10 bases. V was pared by 8 bases and J by 0 bases, with 7 bases of the junction left unmatched. Germline CDR1 SGHTA, CDR2 FQGNSA. CDR3 length equals 17 residues. The CDR3 DNA reads as TGTGCCAGCGGGCTAGCGGGGGTACACTCTGGGGCCAACGTCCTGACTTTC. Translation: CASGLAGVHSGANVLTF.

This clone was found a few times. V is TRBV4-2 and J is TRBJ2-5; tentative D call: TRBD2 (6 bases). The germline V gene encodes CDR1 LGHNA and CDR2 YNFKEQ. The CDR3 runs to 15 residues. The V and J ends lost 0 bases and 4 bases respectively, with 12 bases between them. CDR3: CASSQELGGAETQYF. CDR3 DNA sequence: TGTGCCAGCAGCCAAGAACTGGGCGGGGCAGAGACCCAGTACTTC.

This clone appeared a few times. The genes are TRBV7-3 and TRBJ1-1; a possible D gene is TRBD1 (5 bases). This CDR3 has 13 residues. V was shortened by 5 bases and J by 3 bases, with 10 bases between the two germline ends. The germline CDR1 and CDR2 sequences are SGHTA and FQGTGA. Here the CDR3 reads CASSPGVYTEAFF. The CDR3 DNA follows: TGTGCCAGCAGCCCGGGGGTCTACACTGAAGCTTTCTTT.

This clone was seen more than once but under ten times. The chain couples TRBV9 to TRBJ1-3; 7 bases are shared with TRBD1. Germline V lookup: CDR1 SGDLS, CDR2 YYNGEE. After removal of 4 bases from V and 0 bases from J, the junction contained 13 bases not matched to a gene. The CDR3 has 18 residues. The CDR3 region has the DNA TGTGCCAGCAGCCCTCGGGACAGCTCCAGAGCCTCTGGAAACACCATATATTTT. Amino acid sequence: CASSPRDSSRASGNTIYF.

The chain employs TRBV27 and TRBJ1-6, with D uncertain. The germline V and J ends were trimmed by 5 bases and 0 bases, with 11 bases remaining between them. CDR1 and CDR2 (germline): MNHEY, SMNVEV (reference sequence). The CDR3 is 16 residues long. This chain's CDR3 is CASSPRGSSYNSPLHF. CDR3 DNA sequence: TGTGCCAGCAGTCCCCGGGGTAGCTCCTATAATTCACCCCTCCACTTT.

V usage is TRBV7-9 and J usage is TRBJ2-2; D is unresolved. The CDR3 totals 16 residues. Germline V gene sequence: CDR1 SEHNR, CDR2 FQNEAQ (reference sequence). The V end was cut by 1 base, the J end by 0 bases, with 9 bases between. The CDR3 loop is CASSLDDSANTGELFF. The CDR3 DNA reads TGTGCCAGCAGCTTAGATGACTCCGCGAACACCGGGGAGCTGTTTTTT.

This clone has only a few counts. This sequence joins TRBV11-2 and TRBJ2-1; D uncertain. Germline V lookup: CDR1 SGHAT, CDR2 FQNNGV. V was pared by 0 bases and J by 8 bases, with 5 bases between. The CDR3 loop spans 12 amino acids. The CDR3 spells CASSLDPYEQFF. Written as DNA, the CDR3 is TGTGCCAGCAGCTTAGATCCTTATGAGCAGTTCTTC.

This chain uses TRBV9 with TRBJ1-1, with D perhaps TRBD1 (5 bases). The CDR3 contains 13 residues. Trimming took off 6 bases at V and 1 base at J, with 10 bases between the two ends. Germline V gene sequence: CDR1 SGDLS, CDR2 YYNGEE. This CDR3 reads CASKGQGNTEAFF. The CDR3 DNA is TGTGCCAGCAAGGGGCAGGGGAACACTGAAGCTTTCTTT.

V usage is TRBV7-8 and J usage is TRBJ2-3; 7 nucleotides match TRBD2. The CDR3 sequence is 15 residues long. J lost 3 bases, V lost 6 bases, and 9 bases had no gene match. CDR1 is SGHVS, CDR2 FQNEAQ, per germline. The CDR3 loop is CASRVGTGGTDTQYF. The CDR3 bases are TGTGCCAGCAGAGTCGGGACGGGGGGAACAGATACGCAGTATTTT.

The rearrangement uses TRBV19 and TRBJ1-5; D gene ambiguous. Trimming pared 10 bases from V and 0 bases from J, leaving 16 bases between. The CDR3 has 15 amino acids. Germline lookup yields CDR1 LNHDA and CDR2 SQIVND (reference sequence). The CDR3 DNA sequence: TGTGCCACCCGTTACACGGGGTATAGCAATCAGCCCCAGCATTTT. Its protein product is CATRYTGYSNQPQHF.

Here the CDR3 DNA reads TGCGCCAGCAGTGCGCTCCGAGACTACGAGCAGTACTTC. Translated: CASSALRDYEQYF. This chain links TRBV10-2 with TRBJ2-7, with unresolved D. The CDR3 loop spans 13 amino acids. Trimming shortened V by 4 bases and J by 3 bases, and 10 bases separated the two germline ends. Germline V lookup: CDR1 WSHSY, CDR2 SAAADI.

CDR3 sequence: CASSFRYEQYF. CDR3 nucleotides: TGTGCCAGCAGCTTCCGGTACGAGCAGTACTTC. The chain has TRBV5-6 and TRBJ2-5; no definite D call. TRBJ2-7 matches the DNA end more closely, so the J call is doubtful. CDR1 is SGHDT and CDR2 is YYEEEE in the germline V gene. CDR3 length: 11 amino acids.

V usage is TRBV19 and J usage is TRBJ1-2; 7 bases align to TRBD1. The CDR3 length is 13 residues. The J segment lost 6 bases and the V segment lost 9 bases, leaving 10 bases of the junction unmatched. The germline V gene encodes CDR1 LNHDA and CDR2 SQIVND (reference sequence). The CDR3 protein is CASRGVSLHGYTF. In DNA form, the CDR3 reads TGTGCCAGCAGGGGGGTTAGTCTCCATGGCTACACCTTC. Full variable domain (outside the CDR3, taken from reference TRBV19 and TRBJ1-2): DGGITQSPKYLFRKEGQNVTLSCEQNLNHDAMYWYRQDPGQGLRLIYYSQIVNDFQKGDIAEGYSVSREKKESFPLTVTSAQKNPTAFYLCASRGVSLHGYTFGSGTRLTVV.

This clone appeared a few times. The rearrangement joins TRBV4-1 to TRBJ2-5, with 7 bases identical to TRBD2. V lost 0 bases and J lost 0; bases outside the gene matches: 7. CDR1 and CDR2 from the germline V gene are MGHRA and YSYEKL. This CDR3 is 17 amino acids long. CDR3 sequence reads: CASSQEPRGGHQETQYF. DNA for the CDR3: TGCGCCAGCAGCCAAGAGCCGCGCGGGGGTCACCAAGAGACCCAGTACTTC.

The chain has TRBV9 and TRBJ2-7, with 9 bases that match TRBD1. Germline CDR1 is SGDLS and CDR2 is YYNGEE. The CDR3 covers 15 residues. The V and J ends lost 3 bases and 6 bases, in that order; junction bases with no gene match: 10. CDR3 DNA sequence: TGTGCCAGCAGCGCACGTCTGGACAGGGGAGTCGAGCAGTACTTC. This encodes CASSARLDRGVEQYF.

This clone was seen only a few times. The rearrangement joins TRBV19 to TRBJ1-5; D perhaps matches TRBD1 (5 bases). Germline CDR1 is LNHDA and CDR2 is SQIVND (reference sequence). The CDR3 spans 15 residues. V lost 7 bases, J lost 3 bases, and 16 bases lay in between. The CDR3 DNA sequence: TGTGCCAGTACTAGGACCGACAGAATCAATCAGCCCCAGCATTTT. This encodes CASTRTDRINQPQHF.

This clone was seen a handful of times. The rearrangement links TRBV11-2 to TRBJ2-5; 9 nucleotides match TRBD2. The V gene end was trimmed by 5 bases and the J gene end by 1 base; junction bases not matched to a gene: 8. Germline CDR1 and CDR2: SGHAT and FQNNGV. This CDR3 region has 16 residues. CDR3 loop: CASSPWVSGGQETQYF. The CDR3 DNA reads as TGTGCCAGCAGCCCTTGGGTTAGCGGGGGCCAAGAGACCCAGTACTTC.

The chain has TRBV28 and TRBJ2-3; 8 nucleotides agree with TRBD2. The V gene's germline CDR1 is MDHEN and CDR2 SYDVKM. The CDR3 sequence is 16 residues long. V was clipped by 3 bases and J by 3 bases; unmatched bases: 8. CDR3 bases: TGTGCCAGCAGTTTTAGGGGAACTAGCGGAACAGATACGCAGTATTTT. Translated: CASSFRGTSGTDTQYF.

This clone was observed a few times. This chain links TRBV2 with TRBJ2-7; 9 bases line up with TRBD1. The V segment lost 7 bases and the J segment 3 bases; nucleotides outside the gene matches: 10. The CDR3 runs 15 residues. Germline CDR1 and CDR2: SNHLY and FYNNEI. CDR3 nucleotides: TGTGCCAGCATCTCAGCGGGACAGGGACTCTACGAGCAGTACTTC. Translation: CASISAGQGLYEQYF. The whole variable domain, filled in from reference TRBV2 and TRBJ2-7, reads EPEVTQTPSHQVTQMGQEVILRCVPISNHLYFYWYRQILGQKVEFLVSFYNNEISEKSEIFDDQFSVERPDGSNFTLKIRSTKLEDSAMYFCASISAGQGLYEQYFGPGTRLTVT.

This chain links TRBV11-2 with TRBJ1-1, with TRBD1 identical over 9 bases. Per germline, CDR1 SGHAT and CDR2 FQNNGV. V lost 5 bases, J lost 8 bases, and 6 bases stayed unmatched. The CDR3 totals 13 residues. The CDR3, as DNA: TGTGCCAGCAGCAGGACAGGGGTAGGGGAAGCTTTCTTT. Its protein is CASSRTGVGEAFF. Full variable domain (remainder filled in from reference TRBV11-2 and TRBJ1-1): EAGVAQSPRYKIIEKRQSVAFWCNPISGHATLYWYQQILGQGPKLLIQFQNNGVVDDSQLPKDRFSAERLKGVDSTLKIQPAKLEDSAVYLCASSRTGVGEAFFGQGTRLTVV.

This clone was seen a handful of times. The J gene is TRBJ2-5, the V gene TRBV7-7; D may be TRBD1 (5 bases). CDR1 is SSHAT, CDR2 FNYEAQ, per germline (reference sequence). The CDR3 consists of 14 residues. V lost 5 bases and J lost 0, with 10 bases in between. CDR3 in DNA: TGTGCCAGCAGCCATAACAGGAACCAAGAGACCCAGTACTTC. Translated, it gives CASSHNRNQETQYF.

There are a few counts of this clone. The J gene is TRBJ1-1, the V gene TRBV9, with D uncertain. The germline V gene has CDR1 SGDLS and CDR2 YYNGEE. Trimming took 0 bases from V and 5 from J, leaving 14 bases between them. This CDR3 region has 15 residues. The CDR3 DNA follows: TGTGCCAGCAGCGTAGTTACGGGGTTTCAAACTGAAGCTTTCTTT. It encodes CASSVVTGFQTEAFF.

The V call is TRBV7-6, the J call TRBJ2-3, with D tentatively TRBD2 (6 bases). Germline V gene data show CDR1 as SGHVS and CDR2 as FNYEAQ. The V gene lost 1 base and the J gene lost 0 bases, with 14 bases spanning the gap. The CDR3 loop spans 17 amino acids. The CDR3 region has the DNA TGTGCCAGCAGCTTAGAATGGGACTTAACTAGCACAGATACGCAGTATTTT. This codes for CASSLEWDLTSTDTQYF.

This clone was seen a few times. This chain links TRBV7-9 with TRBJ2-1; TRBD1 might be the D (6 bases). V was pared by 5 bases and J by 7 bases, with 15 bases between. CDR1 is SEHNR and CDR2 is FQNEAQ in the germline V gene (reference sequence). The CDR3 sequence is 14 residues long. The CDR3, as DNA: TGTGCCAGCAGCCCGCCTGGGGGCTGGAATGAGCAGTTCTTC. Translation: CASSPPGGWNEQFF.

The V call is TRBV29-1, the J call TRBJ2-7; weak D call: TRBD1 (6 bases). The ends were cut back, 6 bases at V and 0 bases at J, with 15 bases in the middle. The CDR3 runs to 14 residues. Germline values: CDR1 SQVTM, CDR2 ANQGSEA. DNA of the CDR3: TGCAGCGTCCTCGGACAGATCCTCTCCTACGAGCAGTACTTC. This translates into CSVLGQILSYEQYF.

The table lists this clone with a few counts. This chain links TRBV25-1 with TRBJ2-5; 8 bases align to TRBD1. This CDR3 region has 18 residues. Germline values: CDR1 MGHDK, CDR2 SYGVNS. The ends lost 8 bases at V and 0 bases at J; junction bases unmatched: 17. The CDR3 DNA reads TGTGCCAGCTTACCCCTCCGGCAGGGGGCTGGGGACCAAGAGACCCAGTACTTC. It is translated as CASLPLRQGAGDQETQYF.

The rearrangement uses TRBV6-5 and TRBJ1-1; 11 bases line up with TRBD1. The length of the CDR3 is 15 residues. Germline V gives CDR1 MNHEY, CDR2 SVGAGI. The V and J ends lost 5 bases and 4 bases, in that order; junction bases with no gene match: 6. CDR3: CASSGQGAVITEAFF. The CDR3 DNA follows: TGTGCCAGCAGTGGACAGGGGGCAGTTATCACTGAAGCTTTCTTT.

This clone has only a few counts. This chain joins TRBV6-6 and TRBJ2-1, with D perhaps TRBD1 (6 bases). CDR1 is MNHNY and CDR2 is SVGAGI in the germline V gene (reference sequence). The CDR3 is 13 amino acids. Trimming removed 11 bases at V and 4 bases at J, with 15 bases between. CDR3 nucleotide sequence: TGTGCCGCATCTCCAGGGGAGTACAATGAGCAGTTCTTC. Encoded protein: CAASPGEYNEQFF.

This clone was recorded a few times. J is TRBJ2-5 and V is TRBV11-3; D possibly corresponds to TRBD1 (6 bases). Germline V lookup: CDR1 SGHNT, CDR2 YENEEA. The CDR3 extends over 12 amino acids. The V end was cut by 5 bases, the J end by 5 bases, with 9 bases between. Here the CDR3 reads CASSKGGETQYF. The CDR3 nucleotides read TGTGCCAGCAGCAAAGGGGGTGAGACCCAGTACTTC.